These 13 T cell receptor beta chains share one sample of origin, sequenced in a study of T cell repertoires in cytomegalovirus infection. TCRdb fed the reads into MiXCR, producing one record per CDR3 protein. The repertoire holds fewer than 200,000 distinct CDR3 sequences, with roughly 9% as singletons. Sequencing was carried out using PBMCs. These receptors came from a human donor in good health (CMV status not recorded). Some clones in this sample may be carry-over from other donors' samples.

There are many counts of this clonotype. This chain uses TRBV11-3 with TRBJ2-1; 14 bases line up with TRBD2. CDR1 and CDR2 (germline): SGHNT, YENEEA. This CDR3 has 14 residues. Trimming took 3 bases from V and 9 from J; bases not matched to a gene: 1. In nucleotides, the CDR3 is TGTGCCAGCAGCTTCGGGACTAGCGGGGGTGAGCAGTTCTTC. Translation gives CASSFGTSGGEQFF. Filled out from reference TRBV11-3 and TRBJ2-1, the complete variable domain reads EAGVVQSPRYKIIEKKQPVAFWCNPISGHNTLYWYLQNLGQGPELLIRYENEEAVDDSQLPKDRFSAERLKGVDSTLKIQPAELGDSAVYLCASSFGTSGGEQFFGPGTRLTVL.

This clonotype was counted many times. CDR3 nucleotides: TGCAGTGCGAACTCTCCCGGACAGGGCTCTAGTCCCTACAATGAGCAGTTCTTC. It codes for CSANSPGQGSSPYNEQFF. The genes are TRBV20-1 and TRBJ2-1; TRBD1 matches 8 bases. The J segment lost 2 bases and the V segment lost 6 bases, leaving 18 bases of the junction unmatched. In germline, CDR1 is DFQATT, CDR2 SNEGSKA (reference sequence). The CDR3 is 18 residues long.

V usage is TRBV28 and J usage is TRBJ1-6; D ambiguous. CDR1 is MDHEN, CDR2 SYDVKM, per germline. The CDR3 contains 15 residues. V shed 2 bases and J shed 9 bases, with 14 bases lying between them. The CDR3 nucleotides are TGTGCCAGCAGTTTAAGGGCCGGGTCGGGTTCACCCCTCCACTTT. Its translation: CASSLRAGSGSPLHF.

This clonotype was seen at least ten times. The chain carries TRBV7-2 and TRBJ2-3; D call uncertain. The germline V gene encodes CDR1 SGHTA and CDR2 FQGNSA. CDR3 length: 12 residues. Trimming shortened V by 3 bases and J by 2 bases, and 3 bases separated the two germline ends. Here the CDR3 DNA reads TGTGCCAGCAGCTTCGCCACAGATACGCAGTATTTT. As protein: CASSFATDTQYF.

This clonotype was picked up many times. This sequence joins TRBV7-2 and TRBJ2-1; 11 nucleotides agree with TRBD2. The junction had 5 bases not matched to a gene; V was cut back by 2 bases and J by 8 bases. The CDR3 contains 15 residues. Germline CDR1 is SGHTA and CDR2 is FQGNSA. CDR3 amino acids: CASSLIAGGSYEQFF. The CDR3 DNA follows: TGTGCCAGCAGCTTAATAGCGGGGGGGAGCTATGAGCAGTTCTTC. Full variable domain (rest looked up from reference TRBV7-2 and TRBJ2-1): GAGVSQSPSNKVTEKGKDVELRCDPISGHTALYWYRQSLGQGLEFLIYFQGNSAPDKSGLPSDRFSAERTGGSVSTLTIQRTQQEDSAVYLCASSLIAGGSYEQFFGPGTRLTVL.

CDR3 sequence (DNA): TGTGCCAGCAGCGTTGGTTCGTCGCACCGCTATAATTCACCCCTCCACTTT. It translates to CASSVGSSHRYNSPLHF. The rearrangement uses TRBV9 and TRBJ1-6; D remains unclear. Looked up from germline, CDR1 is SGDLS and CDR2 is YYNGEE. There are 17 residues in the CDR3. With 2 bases removed from V and 3 bases from J, the gap between germline ends came to 15 bases. Using reference TRBV9 and TRBJ1-6 for the parts outside the CDR3, the full variable domain is DSGVTQTPKHLITATGQRVTLRCSPRSGDLSVYWYQQSLDQGLQFLIQYYNGEERAKGNILERFSAQQFPDLHSELNLSSLELGDSALYFCASSVGSSHRYNSPLHFGNGTRLTVT.

This clonotype showed up many times. The chain couples TRBV28 to TRBJ1-5, with D unclear. The CDR3 runs 17 residues. Germline assignment: CDR1 MDHEN and CDR2 SYDVKM. The germline V and J ends were trimmed by 4 bases and 1 base, with 17 bases remaining between them. The CDR3 loop is CASSSTAVSRSNQPQHF. In DNA, the CDR3 is TGTGCCAGCAGTTCGACGGCCGTAAGTAGGAGCAATCAGCCCCAGCATTTT. Variable domain in full (rest from reference TRBV28 and TRBJ1-5): DVKVTQSSRYLVKRTGEKVFLECVQDMDHENMFWYRQDPGLGLRLIYFSYDVKMKEKGDIPEGYSVSREKKERFSLILESASTNQTSMYLCASSSTAVSRSNQPQHFGDGTRLSIL.

The table lists this clonotype with a few counts. The chain employs TRBV20-1 and TRBJ2-2; D is uncertain. The germline V gene has CDR1 DFQATT and CDR2 SNEGSKA (reference sequence). The V and J ends lost 2 bases and 2 bases respectively, with 15 bases between them. The CDR3 contains 16 residues. The chain's CDR3 is CSARHGQASNTGELFF. CDR3 nucleotide sequence: TGCAGTGCTAGACATGGGCAGGCCTCAAACACCGGGGAGCTGTTTTTT.

This rearrangement joins TRBV28 to TRBJ1-1, with 7 positions matching TRBD1. Germline trimming cut 6 bases from V and 6 bases from J; bases unmatched to any gene: 19. The CDR3 has 17 residues. The germline V gene encodes CDR1 MDHEN and CDR2 SYDVKM. CDR3 residues: CASSPIQGRASGAEAFF. In nucleotides, the CDR3 is TGTGCCAGCAGCCCCATACAGGGGAGGGCCTCAGGGGCTGAAGCTTTCTTT.

This chain connects TRBV7-2 to TRBJ2-5, with 9 bases that match TRBD2. Trimming at V came to 3 bases and at J to 3 bases, leaving 5 bases not matched to a gene. Looked up from germline, CDR1 is SGHTA and CDR2 is FQGNSA. The CDR3 is 15 residues long. DNA for the CDR3: TGTGCCAGCAGCTTGCGGGGGGGGGCAGAAGAGACCCAGTACTTC. Translating gives CASSLRGGAEETQYF.

This clonotype was counted between two and nine times. The chain is built from TRBV11-2 and TRBJ2-3; D is ambiguous. With 3 bases removed from V and 4 bases from J, the gap between germline ends came to 11 bases. Germline CDR1 SGHAT, CDR2 FQNNGV. CDR3 length: 14 amino acids. DNA for the CDR3: TGTGCCAGCAGCTTGGGCGGAAATGCAGATACGCAGTATTTT. It yields the protein CASSLGGNADTQYF.

The chain links TRBV6-5 to TRBJ1-1; D remains unclear. The CDR3 has 12 residues. Germline loops: CDR1 MNHEY, CDR2 SVGAGI. V was pared by 4 bases and J by 5 bases, with 8 bases between. The CDR3 DNA reads TGTGCCAGCAGTTCTGTGGGGACTGAAGCTTTCTTT. The encoded protein is CASSSVGTEAFF.

This clonotype has a single count. A clone one base away is much larger, so this may be a read error. The genes are TRBV11-3 and TRBJ1-1; D is unresolved. Per the germline V gene, CDR1 is SGHNT and CDR2 is YENEEA. This CDR3 has 13 amino acids. In DNA form, the CDR3 reads TGTGCCAGCAGCTTTAATGGGAACACTGAAGCTCTCTTT. Translated, it gives CASSFNGNTEALF.